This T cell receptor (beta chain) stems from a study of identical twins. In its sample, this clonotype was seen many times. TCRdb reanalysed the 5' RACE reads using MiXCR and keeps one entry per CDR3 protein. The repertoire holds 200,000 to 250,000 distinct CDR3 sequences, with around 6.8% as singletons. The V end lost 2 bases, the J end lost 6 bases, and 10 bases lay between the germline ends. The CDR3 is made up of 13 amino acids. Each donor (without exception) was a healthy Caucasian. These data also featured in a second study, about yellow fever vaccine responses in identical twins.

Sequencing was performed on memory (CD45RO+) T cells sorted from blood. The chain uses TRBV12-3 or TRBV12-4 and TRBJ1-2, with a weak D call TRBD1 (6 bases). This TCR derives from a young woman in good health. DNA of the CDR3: TGTGCCAGCAGTTTATCACAGGGTAATGGCTACACCTTC. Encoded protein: CASSLSQGNGYTF.